The source of this T cell receptor beta chain is a study of blood T cell repertoires in COVID-19. The overall study: PBMCs, B-cell-depleted T cells, or T cells provided the cDNA or gDNA that made up the material.

V lost 0 bases to trimming and J lost 2 bases; unmatched junction nucleotides: 6. Germline CDR1 and CDR2: ENHRY and SYGVKD. This CDR3 is 17 amino acids long. The protocol was immunoSEQ multiplex PCR, while the TCRdb copy is restricted to in-frame clones and leaves out a portion. The sample lists about 170,000 clones, roughly 89% occurring once. The source material was peripheral blood. This sequence originates from a woman between 45 and 60 years old with acute or convalescent COVID-19. This chain connects TRBV10-3 to TRBJ2-3, with 9 bases fitting TRBD2. The CDR3 DNA reads TGTGCCATCAGTGAGTCTCTGACTAGCGGTTACACAGATACGCAGTATTTT. This encodes CAISESLTSGYTDTQYF.